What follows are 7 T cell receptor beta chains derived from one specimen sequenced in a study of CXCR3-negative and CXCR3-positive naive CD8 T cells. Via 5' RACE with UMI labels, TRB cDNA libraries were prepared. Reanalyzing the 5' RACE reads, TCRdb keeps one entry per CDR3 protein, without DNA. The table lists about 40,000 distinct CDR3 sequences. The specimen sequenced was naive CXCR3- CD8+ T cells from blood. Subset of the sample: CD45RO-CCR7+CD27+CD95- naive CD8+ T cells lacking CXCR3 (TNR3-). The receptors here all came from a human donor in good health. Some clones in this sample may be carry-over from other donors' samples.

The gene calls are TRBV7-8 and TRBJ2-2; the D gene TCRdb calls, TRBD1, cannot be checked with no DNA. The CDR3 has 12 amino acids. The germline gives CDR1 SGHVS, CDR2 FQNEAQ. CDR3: CASSPGVVELFF.

The CDR3 region is CASSQGTGRSKNIQYF. This chain connects TRBV14 to TRBJ2-4; the TRBD1 assignment by TCRdb is unverifiable without DNA. The CDR3 contains 16 residues. The germline CDR1 and CDR2 sequences are SGHDN and FVKESK.

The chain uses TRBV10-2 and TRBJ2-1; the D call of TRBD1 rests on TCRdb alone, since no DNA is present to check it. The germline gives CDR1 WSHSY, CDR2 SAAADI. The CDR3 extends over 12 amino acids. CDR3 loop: CASSGTGDEQFF.

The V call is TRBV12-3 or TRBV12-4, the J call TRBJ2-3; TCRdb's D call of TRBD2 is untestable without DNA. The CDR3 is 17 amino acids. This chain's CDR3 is CASSFGLAGGVGDTQYF.

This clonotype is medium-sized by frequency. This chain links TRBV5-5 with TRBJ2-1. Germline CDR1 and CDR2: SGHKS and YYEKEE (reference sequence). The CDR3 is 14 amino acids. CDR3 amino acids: CASSFPGQDNEQFF.

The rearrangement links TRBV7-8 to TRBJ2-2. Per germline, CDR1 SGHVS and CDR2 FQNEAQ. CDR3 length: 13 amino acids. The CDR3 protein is CASSLADVSELFF.

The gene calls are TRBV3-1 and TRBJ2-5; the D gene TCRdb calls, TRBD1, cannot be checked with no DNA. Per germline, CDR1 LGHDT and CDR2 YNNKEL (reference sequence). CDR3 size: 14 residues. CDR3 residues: CASSQDLRGETQYF.